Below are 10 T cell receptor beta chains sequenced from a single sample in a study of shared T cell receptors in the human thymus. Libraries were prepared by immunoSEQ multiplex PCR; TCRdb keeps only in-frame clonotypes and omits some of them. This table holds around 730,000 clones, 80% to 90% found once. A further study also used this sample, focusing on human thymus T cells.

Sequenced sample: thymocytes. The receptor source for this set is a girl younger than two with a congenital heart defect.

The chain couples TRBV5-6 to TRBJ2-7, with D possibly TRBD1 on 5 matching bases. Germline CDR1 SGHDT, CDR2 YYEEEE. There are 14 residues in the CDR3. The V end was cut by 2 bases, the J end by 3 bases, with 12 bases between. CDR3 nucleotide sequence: TGTGCCAGCAGCTTCAGGGCTACAAACTACGAGCAGTACTTC. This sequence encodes CASSFRATNYEQYF.

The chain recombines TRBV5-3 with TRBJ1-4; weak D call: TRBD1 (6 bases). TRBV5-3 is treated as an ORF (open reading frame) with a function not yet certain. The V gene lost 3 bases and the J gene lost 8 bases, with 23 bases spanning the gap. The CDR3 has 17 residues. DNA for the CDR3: TGTGCCAGAAGCTCCCCGGGCCCCAAGGGGGGGGCGGAAAAACTGTTTTTT. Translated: CARSSPGPKGGAEKLFF.

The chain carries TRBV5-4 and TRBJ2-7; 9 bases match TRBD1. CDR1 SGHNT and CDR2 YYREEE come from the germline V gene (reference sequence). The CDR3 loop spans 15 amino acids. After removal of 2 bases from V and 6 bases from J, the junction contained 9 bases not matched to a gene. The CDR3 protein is CASSLRTGAASEQYF. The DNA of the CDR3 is TGTGCCAGCAGCTTACGGACAGGGGCGGCGAGCGAGCAGTACTTC.

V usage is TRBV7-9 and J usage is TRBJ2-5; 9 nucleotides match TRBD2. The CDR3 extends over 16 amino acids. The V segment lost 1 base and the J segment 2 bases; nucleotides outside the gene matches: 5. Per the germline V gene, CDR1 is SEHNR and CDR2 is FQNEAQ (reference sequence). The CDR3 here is CASSLGGLAGQETQYF. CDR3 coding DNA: TGTGCCAGCAGCTTAGGAGGCCTAGCGGGGCAAGAGACCCAGTACTTC.

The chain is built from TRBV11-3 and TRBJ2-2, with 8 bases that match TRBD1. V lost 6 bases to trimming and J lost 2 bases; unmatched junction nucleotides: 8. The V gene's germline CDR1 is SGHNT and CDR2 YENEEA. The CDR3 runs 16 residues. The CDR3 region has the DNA TGTGCCAGCAGTACTCCGGGACAGGACAACACCGGGGAGCTGTTTTTT. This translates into CASSTPGQDNTGELFF. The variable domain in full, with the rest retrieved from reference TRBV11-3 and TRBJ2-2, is EAGVVQSPRYKIIEKKQPVAFWCNPISGHNTLYWYLQNLGQGPELLIRYENEEAVDDSQLPKDRFSAERLKGVDSTLKIQPAELGDSAVYLCASSTPGQDNTGELFFGEGSRLTVL.

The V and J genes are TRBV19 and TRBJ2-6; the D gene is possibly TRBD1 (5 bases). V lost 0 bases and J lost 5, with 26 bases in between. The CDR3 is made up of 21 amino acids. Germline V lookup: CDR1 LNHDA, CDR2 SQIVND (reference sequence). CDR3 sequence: CASSIEAPRVPNAFWANVLTF. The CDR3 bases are TGTGCCAGTAGTATAGAAGCCCCCAGGGTCCCAAATGCCTTCTGGGCCAACGTCCTGACTTTC.

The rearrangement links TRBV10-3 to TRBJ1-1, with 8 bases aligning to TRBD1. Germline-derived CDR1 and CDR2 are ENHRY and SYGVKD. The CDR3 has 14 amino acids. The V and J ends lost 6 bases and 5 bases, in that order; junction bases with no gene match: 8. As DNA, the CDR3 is TGTGCCATCAGCGGACAGGGACGAAGTACTGAAGCTTTCTTT. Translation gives CAISGQGRSTEAFF.

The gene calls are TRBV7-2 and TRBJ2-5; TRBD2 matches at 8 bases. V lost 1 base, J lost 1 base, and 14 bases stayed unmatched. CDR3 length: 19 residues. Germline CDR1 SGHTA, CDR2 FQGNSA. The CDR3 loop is CASSLVWRGAPKPQETQYF. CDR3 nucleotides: TGTGCCAGCAGCTTAGTTTGGCGGGGGGCTCCAAAACCCCAAGAGACCCAGTACTTC.

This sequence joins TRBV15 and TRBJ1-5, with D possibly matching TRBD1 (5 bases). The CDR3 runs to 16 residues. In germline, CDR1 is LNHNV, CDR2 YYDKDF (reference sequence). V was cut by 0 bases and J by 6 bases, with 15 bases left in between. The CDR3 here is CATSRDRGLERQPQHF. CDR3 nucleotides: TGTGCCACCAGCAGAGATAGGGGACTTGAACGTCAGCCCCAGCATTTT.

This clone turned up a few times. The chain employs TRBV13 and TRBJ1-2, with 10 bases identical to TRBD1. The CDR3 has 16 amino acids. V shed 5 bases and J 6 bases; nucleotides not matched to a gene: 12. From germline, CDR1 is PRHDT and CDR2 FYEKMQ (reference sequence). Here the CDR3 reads CASSTPGTGVRNGYTF. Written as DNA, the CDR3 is TGTGCCAGCAGCACACCCGGGACAGGGGTTCGCAATGGCTACACCTTC.